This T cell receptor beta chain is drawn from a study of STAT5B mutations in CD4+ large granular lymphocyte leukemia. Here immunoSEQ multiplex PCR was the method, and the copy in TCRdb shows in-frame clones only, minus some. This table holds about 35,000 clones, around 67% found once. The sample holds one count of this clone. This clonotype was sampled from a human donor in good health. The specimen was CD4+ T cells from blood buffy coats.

CDR3 sequence reads: CASSLLQGEYGYTF. The CDR3 DNA follows: TGCGCCAGCAGCTTGCTACAGGGGGAATATGGCTACACCTTC. V and J are TRBV5-1 and TRBJ1-2; 8 nucleotides line up with TRBD1. Germline values: CDR1 SGHRS, CDR2 YFSETQ. The CDR3 is made up of 14 amino acids. Unmatched junction bases numbered 4, after V lost 1 base and J lost 5 bases. Full variable domain (missing parts from reference TRBV5-1 and TRBJ1-2): KAGVTQTPRYLIKTRGQQVTLSCSPISGHRSVSWYQQTPGQGLQFLFEYFSETQRNKGNFPGRFSGRQFSNSRSEMNVSTLELGDSALYLCASSLLQGEYGYTFGSGTRLTVV.